The 21 T cell receptor beta chains reported below all come from one sample, sequenced in a study of graft-versus-host responses after intestinal transplantation. Antigens of these TCRs are unknown. Profiled with immunoSEQ multiplex PCR; TCRdb holds only in-frame clones, not every one. The data contain 45,000 to 50,000 clones, roughly 91% of them singletons. The sample consisted of unstimulated CD4+ T cells sorted from spleen or lymph node cells, taken before transplant. These receptor sequences come from a human donor who was the organ donor for an intestinal transplant.

The J gene is TRBJ2-5, the V gene TRBV12-2; the table's D call, TRBD2, has no DNA check behind it. TRBV12-2 constitutes a pseudogene. The CDR3 consists of 16 residues. For the CDR3, the DNA is TGTGCAAGTCGCTTAGCAGACGGGTCGAACCAAGAGACCCAGTACTTC. Its translation is CASRLADGSNQETQYF.

CDR3 sequence: CASSDLRTEKLFF. The CDR3 DNA is TGTGCCAGCAGCGATCTTAGGACAGAAAAACTGTTTTTT. The V call is TRBV11-3, the J call TRBJ1-4, with a possible D match to TRBD1 (5 bases). Trimming cost V 5 bases and J 8 bases, with 12 bases left between them. Germline assignment: CDR1 SGHNT and CDR2 YENEEA. The CDR3 runs 13 residues.

The chain recombines TRBV27 with TRBJ1-6, with D unclear. V shed 8 bases and J shed 9 bases, with 11 bases lying between them. Germline lookup yields CDR1 MNHEY and CDR2 SMNVEV (reference sequence). The CDR3 contains 12 residues. The CDR3 nucleotides are TGTGCCAGCCTCCCGATTGGTTCACCCCTCCACTTT. It codes for CASLPIGSPLHF.

The chain recombines TRBV29-1 with TRBJ1-2; D remains ambiguous. CDR1 and CDR2 (germline): SQVTM, ANQGSEA. The CDR3 length is 14 residues. Between the trimmed V and J ends, which lost 7 bases and 4 bases, there was a span of 19 bases. This chain's CDR3 is CSAQAAEGSYGYTF. For the CDR3, the DNA is TGCAGCGCCCAGGCGGCAGAAGGTAGCTATGGCTACACCTTC.

This clone appeared a single time. V and J are TRBV28 and TRBJ1-4, with a tentative D call TRBD1 (6 bases). The V gene lost 5 bases and the J gene lost 8 bases, with 9 bases spanning the gap. The CDR3 spans 12 residues. Germline CDR1 MDHEN, CDR2 SYDVKM. The CDR3 nucleotides read TGTGCCAGCAGTCGGACAGCCGAAAAACTGTTTTTT. Protein: CASSRTAEKLFF. Variable domain in full (rest from reference TRBV28 and TRBJ1-4): DVKVTQSSRYLVKRTGEKVFLECVQDMDHENMFWYRQDPGLGLRLIYFSYDVKMKEKGDIPEGYSVSREKKERFSLILESASTNQTSMYLCASSRTAEKLFFGSGTQLSVL.

This chain links TRBV10-3 with TRBJ2-3; D may be TRBD2 (6 bases). This CDR3 has 15 amino acids. V gave up 0 bases and J gave up 1 base, with 8 bases separating them. CDR1 and CDR2 from the germline V gene are ENHRY and SYGVKD. In nucleotides, the CDR3 is TGTGCCATCAGTGAGTCGTGGGGGGGCACAGATACGCAGTATTTT. Amino acids: CAISESWGGTDTQYF.

The V and J genes are TRBV7-9 and TRBJ1-3; D is ambiguous. The CDR3 runs to 17 residues. V gave up 5 bases and J gave up 2 bases, with 19 bases separating them. The germline V gene encodes CDR1 SEHNR and CDR2 FQNEAQ (reference sequence). CDR3 in DNA: TGTGCCAGCAGCCCATATAGGACGAGTCTTCCTGGAAACACCATATATTTT. Protein: CASSPYRTSLPGNTIYF.

CDR3 amino acids: CASSSAGTHNEQFF. In DNA, the CDR3 is TGTGCCAGCAGTTCCGCCGGGACTCACAATGAGCAGTTCTTC. This chain joins TRBV6-6 and TRBJ2-1, with D tentatively TRBD2 (6 bases). The CDR3 totals 14 residues. V lost 4 bases, J lost 5 bases, and 12 bases lay in between. Germline V gives CDR1 MNHNY, CDR2 SVGAGI (reference sequence).

V usage is TRBV5-8 and J usage is TRBJ1-3; the match to TRBD1 covers 10 bases. In germline, CDR1 is SGHTS, CDR2 YDEGEE. Trimming removed 0 bases from V and 0 bases from J; junction bases left unmatched: 3. CDR3 length: 17 residues. This CDR3 reads CASSLETGGLSGNTIYF. The CDR3 DNA reads as TGTGCCAGCAGCTTGGAGACAGGGGGCCTCTCTGGAAACACCATATATTTT.

The V and J genes are TRBV7-2 and TRBJ1-3; D possibly corresponds to TRBD1 (5 bases). Per germline, CDR1 SGHTA and CDR2 FQGNSA. Trimming cost V 1 base and J 8 bases, with 9 bases left between them. CDR3 length equals 13 residues. CDR3 coding DNA: TGTGCCAGCAGCTTAGGGGGGTTGGACACCATATATTTT. Its translation: CASSLGGLDTIYF.

The genes are TRBV6-6 and TRBJ2-5, with 9 bases fitting TRBD2. There are 15 residues in the CDR3. CDR1 and CDR2 from the germline V gene are MNHNY and SVGAGI (reference sequence). The junction had 11 bases not matched to a gene; V was cut back by 8 bases and J by 4 bases. Here the CDR3 reads CASGEGGRALETQYF. As DNA, the CDR3 is TGTGCCAGCGGAGAGGGCGGGAGGGCCTTAGAGACCCAGTACTTC.

The chain links TRBV28 to TRBJ1-2, with D possibly TRBD1 on 5 matching bases. In germline, CDR1 is MDHEN, CDR2 SYDVKM. This CDR3 comprises 16 residues. V lost 7 bases and J 9 bases, leaving 27 bases between the germline ends. In nucleotides, the CDR3 is TGTGCCAGCAAGGGCCGGGGGGAGACAAGCCCCGCCTGCTACACCTTC. It translates to CASKGRGETSPACYTF.

The chain links TRBV7-9 to TRBJ2-5; tentative D call: TRBD2 (5 bases). V was shortened by 3 bases and J by 1 base, with 15 bases between the two germline ends. CDR3 length equals 16 residues. Germline lookup yields CDR1 SEHNR and CDR2 FQNEAQ (reference sequence). CDR3 DNA sequence: TGTGCCAGCAGCTTTCGTCTAGCCGTCCCCCAAGAGACCCAGTACTTC. Translated, it gives CASSFRLAVPQETQYF. The full variable domain, rest sourced from reference TRBV7-9 and TRBJ2-5, is DTGVSQNPRHKITKRGQNVTFRCDPISEHNRLYWYRQTLGQGPEFLTYFQNEAQLEKSRLLSDRFSAERPKGSFSTLEIQRTEQGDSAMYLCASSFRLAVPQETQYFGPGTRLLVL.

This clone was counted a single time. The V gene is TRBV11-2, the J gene TRBJ2-1, with 8 bases that match TRBD1. Germline lookup yields CDR1 SGHAT and CDR2 FQNNGV. This CDR3 has 17 amino acids. J gave up 0 bases and V 4 bases, and 8 bases lay outside the gene matches. CDR3 DNA: TGTGCCAGCAGCTACTCGACAGGGGTGGCCTCCTACAATGAGCAGTTCTTC. Protein product: CASSYSTGVASYNEQFF.

The chain recombines TRBV18 with TRBJ1-4; 12 bases are shared with TRBD1. The CDR3 runs 20 residues. In germline, CDR1 is KGHSH, CDR2 LQKENI. J was trimmed by 2 bases and V by 2 bases; bases with no gene match: 12. The chain's CDR3 is CASSPKGRGTGGATNEKLFF. The CDR3 nucleotides are TGTGCCAGCTCACCAAAAGGCCGCGGGACAGGGGGCGCGACTAATGAAAAACTGTTTTTT.

This rearrangement joins TRBV29-1 to TRBJ2-7; possible D gene TRBD2, 5 bases. This CDR3 has 16 amino acids. Trimming pared 5 bases from V and 1 base from J, leaving 21 bases between. The germline V gene has CDR1 SQVTM and CDR2 ANQGSEA. The CDR3 protein is CSVKAGRQDFSYEQYF. In nucleotides, the CDR3 is TGCAGCGTTAAGGCCGGTAGGCAGGACTTTTCCTACGAGCAGTACTTC.

This chain joins TRBV15 and TRBJ2-5; TRBD2 aligns across 15 bases. The CDR3 is 17 amino acids. With 2 bases clipped from V and 5 bases from J, the junction kept 6 bases outside the gene matches. The V gene's germline CDR1 is LNHNV and CDR2 YYDKDF (reference sequence). The CDR3 bases are TGTGCCACCAGCAGACCGGGACTAGCGGGAGGCAGGGAGACCCAGTACTTC. Its translation is CATSRPGLAGGRETQYF.

This sequence joins TRBV11-3 and TRBJ2-1; TRBD2 agrees at 8 bases. The germline V gene has CDR1 SGHNT and CDR2 YENEEA. This CDR3 comprises 15 residues. V was clipped by 4 bases and J by 4 bases; unmatched bases: 6. CDR3 nucleotides: TGTGCCAGCAGCTCCAGCGGGAGTTTGTACAATGAGCAGTTCTTC. It specifies CASSSSGSLYNEQFF.

Written as DNA, the CDR3 is TGCGCCAGCGCGAGGATACCCCAAGAGACCCAGTACTTC. This gives the protein CASARIPQETQYF. This chain uses TRBV5-1 with TRBJ2-5; D gene uncertain. CDR1 and CDR2 from the germline V gene are SGHRS and YFSETQ. Between the trimmed V and J ends, which lost 7 bases and 1 base, there was a span of 11 bases. The CDR3 loop spans 13 amino acids.

The CDR3 sequence is CASSTDSGVGYTF. CDR3 coding DNA: TGTGCCAGCAGCACCGACTCAGGGGTGGGCTACACCTTC. J is TRBJ1-2 and V is TRBV5-6, with D possibly TRBD1 on 6 matching bases. The CDR3 consists of 13 residues. Germline V lookup: CDR1 SGHDT, CDR2 YYEEEE. V lost 4 bases and J lost 8, with 15 bases in between.

The chain carries TRBV9 and TRBJ1-3, with TRBD1 matching over 9 bases. This CDR3 comprises 18 residues. V lost 2 bases and J lost 1; bases outside the gene matches: 10. CDR1 and CDR2 from the germline V gene are SGDLS and YYNGEE. CDR3 protein: CASSVQVSGQGSGNTIYF. The CDR3 coding sequence is TGTGCCAGCAGCGTTCAGGTTTCGGGACAGGGATCTGGAAACACCATATATTTT.